This is a list of T cell receptor beta chains from one sample in a study of chemoradiotherapy in HPV16-positive cancers. Only in-frame clones appear in the TCRdb table, and some are missing; sequencing was by immunoSEQ multiplex PCR. The profile shows some 5,100 clones, about 88% of them singletons. This material consisted of tumor tissue, taken from a patient who underwent chemoradiotherapy. These receptors were collected from a human donor with HPV-associated anogenital cancer. Both conserved end residues are part of each CDR3. Each record gives: V gene, clone size, D gene, J gene, CDR3 DNA, CDR3 protein. D genes are given only for firm matches. Clone size is stated in some rows and not others, as once, few, many or a class when expanded.

>TRBV4-2|NA|TRBD2|TRBJ2-2
TGTGCCAGCAGCCATCATCGGGGGGACACCGGGGAGCTGTTTTTT
CASSHHRGDTGELFF
>TRBV30|NA|TRBD1|TRBJ2-7
TGTGCCTGGAGAGAAAGGACAGGGATTTCCTACGAGCAGTACTTC
CAWRERTGISYEQYF
>TRBV13|NA|NA|TRBJ2-3
TGTGCCAGCAGCAGGGGAGAAGGTTTGACAGATACGCAGTATTTT
CASSRGEGLTDTQYF
>TRBV15|NA|NA|TRBJ1-4
TGTGCCACCAGCAGAGGAACGACTAATGAAAAACTGTTTTTT
CATSRGTTNEKLFF
>TRBV28|NA|TRBD1|TRBJ2-7
TGTGCCAGCAGTCCTTTAGGACAGGGTCCCTACGAGCAGTACTTC
CASSPLGQGPYEQYF
>TRBV7-9|NA|NA|TRBJ2-3
TGTGCCAGCAGCTTTCCGCAGAGGACAGATACGCAGTATTTT
CASSFPQRTDTQYF
>TRBV5-1|few|TRBD2|TRBJ2-1
TGCGCCAGCAGCTTGGCGAGCGGGAAGAGAAACAATGAGCAGTTCTTC
CASSLASGKRNNEQFF
>TRBV19|NA|TRBD1|TRBJ2-1
TGTGCCAGTAGCTCAACAGGGGGCGGCGAGCAGTTCTTC
CASSSTGGGEQFF
>TRBV7-8|NA|TRBD2|TRBJ2-1
TGTGCCAGCAGCTTCACCGCCGGGACTAGCGGGAGTTTTAATGAGCAGTTCTTC
CASSFTAGTSGSFNEQFF
>TRBV2|NA|NA|TRBJ2-3
TGTGCCAGCGCAACTTCGGGAGTAACGTCAGATACGCAGTATTTT
CASATSGVTSDTQYF
>TRBV6-6|NA|TRBD1|TRBJ1-2
TGTGCCAGCAGTCCCCAGACAGGGGTCGGCTACACCTTC
CASSPQTGVGYTF
>TRBV27|NA|NA|TRBJ1-6
TGTGCCAGCAGTTGGGAAGGGGTTAATTCACCCCTCCACTTT
CASSWEGVNSPLHF
>TRBV7-2|NA|TRBD1|TRBJ1-2
TGTGCCAGCAGCTTAGATAGGACAGGGGGTTTACACTATGGCTACACCTTC
CASSLDRTGGLHYGYTF
>TRBV15|NA|NA|TRBJ2-3
TGTGCCACCAGCAGAGAGAGTTCTAGCACAGATACGCAGTATTTT
CATSRESSSTDTQYF